This T cell receptor (beta chain) comes out of a study of T cell repertoires in cytomegalovirus infection. Whole-study context: In public TCR beta signatures, there were indications of both CMV infection and matching HLA type.

A note on this clonotype: Its target is unknown.

In TCRdb, the reads were re-called with MiXCR into one record per CDR3 protein. The sample holds roughly 120,000 distinct CDR3 sequences, 30% to 40% seen once. Points from the study as a whole: Clonotype analysis showed dominance of the ex vivo response by HLA-C-restricted CMV-specific TCR beta clonotypes.

The CDR3 is made up of 14 amino acids. Germline lookup yields CDR1 SGHTA and CDR2 FQGNSA. V was trimmed by 4 bases and J by 3 bases, leaving 7 bases between them. This specimen was CD8+ T cells from cultured PBMCs, taken from culture after CMV antigen stimulation. The clonotype comes from a human donor in good health (CMV status not recorded). Some clones in this sample may be carry-over from other donors' samples. The V and J genes are TRBV7-2 and TRBJ1-6, with D possibly TRBD1 on 5 matching bases. CDR3 DNA sequence: TGTGCCAGCAGCTGGGGGGACTATAATTCACCCCTCCACTTT. Protein: CASSWGDYNSPLHF.